Below are 26 T cell receptor beta chains sequenced from a single sample in a study of CD8+ T cells in alopecia areata. Once RNA had been extracted, it was reverse transcribed into cDNA to act as the sequencing template. Sequencing was performed with immunoSEQ multiplex PCR; in TCRdb, only in-frame clones are kept and a portion is missing. Among over 150,000 clones, roughly 63% were seen once, and the ten largest hold 1.7%. The sequencing used CD4+ T cells sorted from blood, collected at week 0. These receptors were taken from a human donor with alopecia areata.

Only one count was recorded for this clone. This CDR3 reads CSVETNSNQPQHF. The CDR3 DNA is TGCAGCGTTGAGACCAATAGCAATCAGCCCCAGCATTTT. The rearrangement links TRBV29-1 to TRBJ1-5; D gene ambiguous. CDR3 length equals 13 residues. Germline-derived CDR1 and CDR2 are SQVTM and ANQGSEA. V shed 3 bases and J shed 0 bases, with 6 bases lying between them.

J is TRBJ2-1 and V is TRBV5-1; 11 bases line up with TRBD2. J lost 9 bases, V lost 6 bases, and 5 bases had no gene match. Per the germline V gene, CDR1 is SGHRS and CDR2 is YFSETQ. The CDR3 sequence is 13 residues long. This chain's CDR3 is CASKELAGVEQFF. CDR3 DNA sequence: TGCGCCAGCAAGGAACTAGCGGGGGTTGAGCAGTTCTTC.

The chain carries TRBV29-1 and TRBJ2-1; a weak D match, TRBD1 (6 bases). The CDR3 is 15 amino acids. Germline assignment: CDR1 SQVTM and CDR2 ANQGSEA. V gave up 6 bases and J gave up 9 bases, with 24 bases separating them. CDR3: CSVERPGVAFGEQFF. The CDR3 nucleotides read TGCAGCGTGGAACGGCCAGGGGTTGCATTCGGTGAGCAGTTCTTC.

This clone appeared a single time. The chain recombines TRBV11-2 with TRBJ2-3; no clear D. CDR1 and CDR2 from the germline V gene are SGHAT and FQNNGV. Trimming cost V 6 bases and J 2 bases, with 6 bases left between them. The CDR3 sequence is 12 residues long. The CDR3 DNA follows: TGTGCCAGCAGGCGGAACACAGATACGCAGTATTTT. Protein product: CASRRNTDTQYF.

The CDR3 region has the DNA TGCAGCGTTGTTGGATCGGGAAATCAGCCCCAGCATTTT. It yields the protein CSVVGSGNQPQHF. The chain uses TRBV29-1 and TRBJ1-5; D not resolved. Germline CDR1 SQVTM, CDR2 ANQGSEA. This CDR3 region has 13 residues. V lost 4 bases to trimming and J lost 4 bases, with 11 bases between them.

The V and J genes are TRBV4-1 and TRBJ2-3; 7 nucleotides agree with TRBD2. Per the germline V gene, CDR1 is MGHRA and CDR2 is YSYEKL. This CDR3 has 15 residues. V dropped 6 bases and J dropped 2; count of bases not matched to a gene: 8. The CDR3 bases are TGCGCCAGCAGGGACGGACTAGGGCCCACAGATACGCAGTATTTT. Encoded protein: CASRDGLGPTDTQYF.

The chain carries TRBV7-2 and TRBJ2-1; no definite D call. The germline V gene has CDR1 SGHTA and CDR2 FQGNSA. Trimming removed 0 bases from V and 0 bases from J, with 6 bases in between. CDR3 length: 15 amino acids. DNA for the CDR3: TGTGCCAGCAGCTTAGCGTGGAACTCCTACAATGAGCAGTTCTTC. It is translated as CASSLAWNSYNEQFF.

V is TRBV10-3 and J is TRBJ2-7; 10 nucleotides align to TRBD2. CDR3 size: 14 residues. From germline, CDR1 is ENHRY and CDR2 SYGVKD. Trimming removed 4 bases from V and 6 bases from J; junction bases left unmatched: 6. The CDR3 DNA reads as TGTGCCATCAGTGGGACTAGCGGACCTCTCGAGCAGTACTTC. Encoded protein: CAISGTSGPLEQYF.

This clone was found a few times. V usage is TRBV2 and J usage is TRBJ1-1; D not certain. The CDR3 covers 14 residues. Between the trimmed V and J ends, which lost 4 bases and 5 bases, there was a span of 14 bases. Looked up from germline, CDR1 is SNHLY and CDR2 is FYNNEI. Here the CDR3 reads CASSGVGLWTEAFF. CDR3 DNA sequence: TGTGCCAGCAGTGGCGTAGGGCTATGGACTGAAGCTTTCTTT.

The chain combines TRBV6-5 with TRBJ2-7, with 9 bases aligning to TRBD2. Germline-derived CDR1 and CDR2 are MNHEY and SVGAGI. J lost 7 bases, V lost 6 bases, and 13 bases had no gene match. The CDR3 has 15 amino acids. CDR3 protein: CASSRPLAGEGEQYF. CDR3 sequence (DNA): TGTGCCAGCAGCCGACCGTTAGCGGGGGAGGGTGAGCAGTACTTC.

J is TRBJ1-1 and V is TRBV4-2; D gene ambiguous. Looked up from germline, CDR1 is LGHNA and CDR2 is YNFKEQ. CDR3 length: 17 amino acids. Trimming took off 0 bases at V and 11 bases at J, with 25 bases between the two ends. This CDR3 reads CASSQDIFGEVGQMAFF. DNA of the CDR3: TGTGCCAGCAGCCAAGATATCTTCGGGGAGGTTGGCCAAATGGCTTTCTTT.

The chain employs TRBV29-1 and TRBJ1-2, with unresolved D. The CDR3 totals 12 residues. CDR1 is SQVTM and CDR2 is ANQGSEA in the germline V gene. Trimming removed 6 bases from V and 1 base from J, with 9 bases in between. The CDR3 nucleotides read TGCAGCGTACTTACGGATAACTATGGCTACACCTTC. It encodes CSVLTDNYGYTF.

V and J are TRBV15 and TRBJ2-5; 8 bases align to TRBD1. Germline trimming cut 7 bases from V and 2 bases from J; bases unmatched to any gene: 3. The CDR3 consists of 13 residues. Germline V gene sequence: CDR1 LNHNV, CDR2 YYDKDF (reference sequence). The CDR3: CATTWTGQETQYF. Here the CDR3 DNA reads TGTGCCACCACATGGACAGGGCAAGAGACCCAGTACTTC.

This clone was found many times. The CDR3 region has the DNA TGTGCCAGCAGCCCAAGGCTCGGGGCGGCGGGGAATTCACCCCTCCACTTT. Translation gives CASSPRLGAAGNSPLHF. The V gene is TRBV7-2, the J gene TRBJ1-6; the D gene is possibly TRBD1 (5 bases). The CDR3 is 17 amino acids. The V end was cut by 5 bases, the J end by 7 bases, with 21 bases between. Germline CDR1 is SGHTA and CDR2 is FQGNSA.

The chain joins TRBV29-1 to TRBJ2-7, with D possibly TRBD2 on 6 matching bases. Deletions cut 8 bases from V and 0 bases from J, with 11 bases between. The germline V gene encodes CDR1 SQVTM and CDR2 ANQGSEA. The CDR3 is made up of 12 amino acids. The CDR3 DNA reads TGCAGCTTCGTCGGGAGCTCCTACGAGCAGTACTTC. Its protein is CSFVGSSYEQYF.

This chain uses TRBV13 with TRBJ2-3; D possibly matches TRBD1 or TRBD2 (5 bases each). The CDR3 has 16 amino acids. V was trimmed by 0 bases and J by 5 bases, leaving 15 bases between them. The germline CDR1 and CDR2 sequences are PRHDT and FYEKMQ (reference sequence). DNA of the CDR3: TGTGCCAGCAGCTTAGGCTGGGACGTCAGTGGAGATACGCAGTATTTT. Translated, it gives CASSLGWDVSGDTQYF.

The genes are TRBV29-1 and TRBJ1-1, with D hard to call. CDR3 size: 11 residues. CDR1 and CDR2 (germline): SQVTM, ANQGSEA. V was clipped by 5 bases and J by 0 bases, with 4 bases between them. The CDR3 region has the DNA TGCAGCGTTCCCCTGAACACTGAAGCTTTCTTT. The encoded protein is CSVPLNTEAFF.

The chain employs TRBV25-1 and TRBJ1-4; D is possibly TRBD1 (6 bases). The CDR3 sequence is 14 residues long. With 6 bases removed from V and 5 bases from J, the gap between germline ends came to 13 bases. Germline loops: CDR1 MGHDK, CDR2 SYGVNS. The CDR3 coding sequence is TGTGCCAGCAGGGACACAGGGCAAAATGAAAAACTGTTTTTT. The encoded protein is CASRDTGQNEKLFF.

The gene calls are TRBV30 and TRBJ2-7, with 9 bases lining up with TRBD1. Trimming removed 2 bases from V and 7 bases from J; junction bases left unmatched: 9. The germline CDR1 and CDR2 sequences are GTSNPN and SVGIG (reference sequence). This CDR3 is built from 14 residues. CDR3 DNA sequence: TGTGCCTGGAGTCGGACAGGGGTGTATATAGAGCAGTACTTC. It specifies CAWSRTGVYIEQYF.

The rearrangement uses TRBV6-5 and TRBJ2-3, with 9 positions matching TRBD1. Germline assignment: CDR1 MNHEY and CDR2 SVGAGI. J gave up 0 bases and V 4 bases, and 2 bases lay outside the gene matches. This CDR3 is 15 amino acids long. The CDR3 protein is CASSFGTGSTDTQYF. CDR3 in DNA: TGTGCCAGCAGTTTCGGGACAGGGAGCACAGATACGCAGTATTTT.

Remarks on this clone: One end of the junction does not line up with germline, which may come from a read error. This chain uses TRBV30 with TRBJ1-1; no clear D gene. The CDR3 has 15 residues. Germline V gives CDR1 GTSNPN, CDR2 SVGIG (reference sequence). The CDR3 bases are TGTGCCTGGAGTTCAACCCTGTTTCTGAATACTGAAGCTTTCTTT. It codes for CAWSSTLFLNTEAFF.

The chain carries TRBV4-3 and TRBJ1-1, with D possibly being TRBD1 (5 bases). There are 14 residues in the CDR3. The V end lost 6 bases, the J end lost 4 bases, and 15 bases lay between the germline ends. Looked up from germline, CDR1 is LGHNA and CDR2 is YSLEER. The CDR3 nucleotides read TGCGCCAGCAGTCAGGAGGGGAGGAGCACTGAAGCTTTCTTT. Amino acids: CASSQEGRSTEAFF.

J is TRBJ1-2 and V is TRBV4-2; 9 bases line up with TRBD1. Germline lookup yields CDR1 LGHNA and CDR2 YNFKEQ. The V gene end was trimmed by 0 bases and the J gene end by 6 bases; junction bases not matched to a gene: 8. This CDR3 is built from 16 residues. CDR3 protein: CASSQEGTGRGNGYTF. DNA of the CDR3: TGTGCCAGCAGCCAAGAAGGGACAGGGAGGGGAAATGGCTACACCTTC.

V is TRBV5-6 and J is TRBJ2-6; D gene unclear. With 10 bases removed from V and 3 bases from J, the gap between germline ends came to 11 bases. The germline V gene has CDR1 SGHDT and CDR2 YYEEEE. There are 13 residues in the CDR3. CDR3 bases: TGTGCCGTAAGGGAATATGGGGCCAACGTCCTGACTTTC. It encodes CAVREYGANVLTF.

The gene calls are TRBV11-2 and TRBJ2-5; 9 bases map to TRBD2. The V gene end was trimmed by 1 base and the J gene end by 2 bases; junction bases not matched to a gene: 11. The CDR3 contains 18 residues. In germline, CDR1 is SGHAT, CDR2 FQNNGV. CDR3 coding DNA: TGTGCCAGCAGCTTAGTGCGATTAGCGGGGGTGTTACAAGAGACCCAGTACTTC. This sequence encodes CASSLVRLAGVLQETQYF.

The gene calls are TRBV29-1 and TRBJ1-1; 11 bases fit TRBD1. Germline V gene lookup returns CDR1 SQVTM and CDR2 ANQGSEA. The V and J ends lost 6 bases and 4 bases, in that order; junction bases with no gene match: 16. The CDR3 has 17 amino acids. The CDR3 coding sequence is TGCAGCGTCCAGGCCCCCGGACAGGGGGCGTATGGCACTGAAGCTTTCTTT. It specifies CSVQAPGQGAYGTEAFF.